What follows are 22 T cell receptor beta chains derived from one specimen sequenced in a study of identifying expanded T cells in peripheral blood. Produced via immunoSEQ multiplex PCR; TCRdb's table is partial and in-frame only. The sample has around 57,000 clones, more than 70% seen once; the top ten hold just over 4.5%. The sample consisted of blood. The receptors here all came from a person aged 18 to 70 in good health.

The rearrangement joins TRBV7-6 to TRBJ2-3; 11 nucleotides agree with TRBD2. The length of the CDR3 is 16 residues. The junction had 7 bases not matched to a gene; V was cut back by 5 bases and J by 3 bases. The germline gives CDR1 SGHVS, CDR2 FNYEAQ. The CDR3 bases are TGTGCCAGCAGCCCCTCCCTAGCGGGGGGTACAGATACGCAGTATTTT. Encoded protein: CASSPSLAGGTDTQYF.

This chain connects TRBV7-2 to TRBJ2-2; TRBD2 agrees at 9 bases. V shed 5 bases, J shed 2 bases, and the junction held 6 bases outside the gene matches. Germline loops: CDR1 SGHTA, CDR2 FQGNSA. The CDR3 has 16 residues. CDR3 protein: CASSALAGTNTGELFF. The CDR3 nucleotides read TGTGCCAGCAGCGCACTAGCGGGTACAAACACCGGGGAGCTGTTTTTT.

DNA for the CDR3: TGTGCCAGCAGCCTAACAGGGGGCAGCAATCAGCCCCAGCATTTT. The encoded protein is CASSLTGGSNQPQHF. The chain employs TRBV7-2 and TRBJ1-5; 9 bases align to TRBD1. The CDR3 is 15 residues long. The V segment lost 5 bases and the J segment 1 base; nucleotides outside the gene matches: 3. Germline V gene lookup returns CDR1 SGHTA and CDR2 FQGNSA.

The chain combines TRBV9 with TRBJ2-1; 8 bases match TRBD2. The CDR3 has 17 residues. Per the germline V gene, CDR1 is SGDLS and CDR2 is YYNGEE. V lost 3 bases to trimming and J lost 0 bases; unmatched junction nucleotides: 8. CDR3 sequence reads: CASSARGGGTSYNEQFF. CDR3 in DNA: TGTGCCAGCAGCGCCCGGGGCGGGGGGACCTCCTACAATGAGCAGTTCTTC.

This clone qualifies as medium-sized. The CDR3 DNA is TGCGCCAGCAGCAATCAAGTGGACAGGGTCACCGGGGAGCTGTTTTTT. Translating it yields CASSNQVDRVTGELFF. The rearrangement uses TRBV5-1 and TRBJ2-2; TRBD1 aligns across 8 bases. Looked up from germline, CDR1 is SGHRS and CDR2 is YFSETQ. The V and J ends lost 4 bases and 4 bases, in that order; junction bases with no gene match: 9. This CDR3 region has 16 residues.

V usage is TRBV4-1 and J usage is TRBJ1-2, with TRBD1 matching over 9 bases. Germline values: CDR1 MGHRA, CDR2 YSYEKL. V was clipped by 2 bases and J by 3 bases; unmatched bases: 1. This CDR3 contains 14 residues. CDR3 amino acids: CASSQRQGDYGYTF. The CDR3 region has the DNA TGCGCCAGCAGCCAACGACAGGGGGACTATGGCTACACCTTC.

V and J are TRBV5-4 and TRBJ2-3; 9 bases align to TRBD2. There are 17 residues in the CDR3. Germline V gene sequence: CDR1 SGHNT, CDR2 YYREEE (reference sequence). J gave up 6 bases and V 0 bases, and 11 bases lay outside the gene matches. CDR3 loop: CASSLAWSAGGGDTQYF. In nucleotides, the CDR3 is TGTGCCAGCAGCTTGGCCTGGTCAGCGGGGGGTGGCGATACGCAGTATTTT.

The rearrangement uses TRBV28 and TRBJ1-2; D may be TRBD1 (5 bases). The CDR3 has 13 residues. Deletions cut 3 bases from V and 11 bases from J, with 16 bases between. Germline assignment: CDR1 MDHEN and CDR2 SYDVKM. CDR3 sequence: CASSLGQGRRYTF. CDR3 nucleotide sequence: TGTGCCAGCAGTTTGGGGCAGGGAAGGAGATACACCTTC.

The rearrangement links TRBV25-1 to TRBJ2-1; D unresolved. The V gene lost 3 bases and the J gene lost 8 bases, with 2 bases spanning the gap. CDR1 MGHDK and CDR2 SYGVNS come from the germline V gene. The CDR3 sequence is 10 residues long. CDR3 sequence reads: CASSDHEQFF. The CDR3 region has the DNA TGTGCCAGCAGTGACCATGAGCAGTTCTTC.

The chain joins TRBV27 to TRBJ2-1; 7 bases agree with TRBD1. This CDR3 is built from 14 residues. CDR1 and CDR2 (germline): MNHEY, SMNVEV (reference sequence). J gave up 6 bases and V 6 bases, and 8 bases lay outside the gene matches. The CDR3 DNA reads TGTGCCAGCAGCTCCCGATACAGGGGCAATGAGCAGTTCTTC. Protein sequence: CASSSRYRGNEQFF.

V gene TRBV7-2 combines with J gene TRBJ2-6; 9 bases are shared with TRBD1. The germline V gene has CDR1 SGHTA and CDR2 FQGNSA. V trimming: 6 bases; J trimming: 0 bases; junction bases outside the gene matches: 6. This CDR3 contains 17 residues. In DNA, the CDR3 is TGTGCCAGCAGACGGGACAGGGACCGCTCTGGGGCCAACGTCCTGACTTTC. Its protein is CASRRDRDRSGANVLTF. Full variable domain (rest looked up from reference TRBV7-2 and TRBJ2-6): GAGVSQSPSNKVTEKGKDVELRCDPISGHTALYWYRQSLGQGLEFLIYFQGNSAPDKSGLPSDRFSAERTGGSVSTLTIQRTQQEDSAVYLCASRRDRDRSGANVLTFGAGSRLTVL.

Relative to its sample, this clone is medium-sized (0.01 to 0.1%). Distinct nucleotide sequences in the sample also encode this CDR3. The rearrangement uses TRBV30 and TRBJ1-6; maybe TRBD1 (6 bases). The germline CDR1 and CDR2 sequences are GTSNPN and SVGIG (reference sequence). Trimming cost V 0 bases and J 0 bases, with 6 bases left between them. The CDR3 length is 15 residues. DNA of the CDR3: TGTGCCTGGAGTGTAGGGGGCTCCTATAATTCACCCCTCCACTTT. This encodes CAWSVGGSYNSPLHF.

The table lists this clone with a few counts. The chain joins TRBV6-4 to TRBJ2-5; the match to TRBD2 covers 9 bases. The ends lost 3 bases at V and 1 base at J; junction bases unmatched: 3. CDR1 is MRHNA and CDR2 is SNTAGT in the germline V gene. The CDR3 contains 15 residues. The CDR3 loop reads CASSEKAGGQETQYF. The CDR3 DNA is TGTGCCAGCAGTGAAAAAGCGGGGGGCCAAGAGACCCAGTACTTC.

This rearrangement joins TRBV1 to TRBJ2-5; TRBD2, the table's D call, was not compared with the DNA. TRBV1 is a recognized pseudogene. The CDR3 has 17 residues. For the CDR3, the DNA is TGCACCAGCAGCCAAGCTCCGGGAGGGGGGGCCCGGGAGACCCAGTACTTC. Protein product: CTSSQAPGGGARETQYF.

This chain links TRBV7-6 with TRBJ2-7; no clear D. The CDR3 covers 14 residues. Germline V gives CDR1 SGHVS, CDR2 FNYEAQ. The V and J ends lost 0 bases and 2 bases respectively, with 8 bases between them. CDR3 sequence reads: CASSLASSPYEQYF. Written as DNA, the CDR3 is TGTGCCAGCAGCTTAGCGTCTTCCCCCTACGAGCAGTACTTC.

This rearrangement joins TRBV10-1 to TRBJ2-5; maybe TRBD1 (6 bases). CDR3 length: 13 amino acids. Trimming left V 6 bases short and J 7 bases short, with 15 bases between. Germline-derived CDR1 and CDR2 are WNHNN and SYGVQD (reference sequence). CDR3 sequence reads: CASSKDRKGTQYF. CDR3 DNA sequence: TGCGCCAGCAGCAAGGACAGAAAGGGGACCCAGTACTTC.

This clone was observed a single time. The CDR3 region has the DNA TGCGCCAGCAGTGAGGGGAACAGGGTAACCGGGGAGCTGTTTTTT. It specifies CASSEGNRVTGELFF. V gene TRBV10-1 combines with J gene TRBJ2-2; perhaps TRBD1 as D (6 bases). The CDR3 is made up of 15 amino acids. Trimming stripped 2 bases from V and 5 bases from J, with 12 bases between. Germline V CDR1 and CDR2: WNHNN, SYGVQD (reference sequence).

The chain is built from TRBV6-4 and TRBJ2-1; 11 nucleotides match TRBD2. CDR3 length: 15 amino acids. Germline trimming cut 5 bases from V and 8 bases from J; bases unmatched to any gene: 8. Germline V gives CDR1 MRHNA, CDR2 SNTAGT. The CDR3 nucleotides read TGTGCCAGCAGTAAGACTAGCGGGGAGGGCGATGAGCAGTTCTTC. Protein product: CASSKTSGEGDEQFF.

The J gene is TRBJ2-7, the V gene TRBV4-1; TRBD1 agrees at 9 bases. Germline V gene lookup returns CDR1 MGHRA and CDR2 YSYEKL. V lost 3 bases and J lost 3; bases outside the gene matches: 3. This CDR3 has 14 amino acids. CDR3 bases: TGCGCCAGCAGCCAGCGGGACAGGGACTACGAGCAGTACTTC. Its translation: CASSQRDRDYEQYF.

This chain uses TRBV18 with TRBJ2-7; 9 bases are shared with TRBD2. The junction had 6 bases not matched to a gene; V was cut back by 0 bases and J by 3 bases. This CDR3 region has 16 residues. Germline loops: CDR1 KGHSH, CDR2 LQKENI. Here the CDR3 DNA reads TGTGCCAGCTCACCACCGGCGCCTAGCGGGAACTACGAGCAGTACTTC. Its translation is CASSPPAPSGNYEQYF.

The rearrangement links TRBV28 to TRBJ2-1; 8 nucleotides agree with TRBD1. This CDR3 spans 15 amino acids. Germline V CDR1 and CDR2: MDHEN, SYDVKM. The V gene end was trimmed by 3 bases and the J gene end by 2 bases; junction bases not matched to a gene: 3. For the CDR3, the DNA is TGTGCCAGCAGTTTCAGGACAGGGCCCTACAATGAGCAGTTCTTC. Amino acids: CASSFRTGPYNEQFF. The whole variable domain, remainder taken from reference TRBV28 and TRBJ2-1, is DVKVTQSSRYLVKRTGEKVFLECVQDMDHENMFWYRQDPGLGLRLIYFSYDVKMKEKGDIPEGYSVSREKKERFSLILESASTNQTSMYLCASSFRTGPYNEQFFGPGTRLTVL.

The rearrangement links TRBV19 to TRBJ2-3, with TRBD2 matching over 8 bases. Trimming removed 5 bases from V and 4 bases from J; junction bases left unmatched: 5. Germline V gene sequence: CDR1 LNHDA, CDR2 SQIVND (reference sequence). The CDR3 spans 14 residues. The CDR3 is CASSLSGSPDTQYF. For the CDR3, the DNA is TGTGCCAGTAGTCTCAGCGGGAGTCCAGATACGCAGTATTTT.